This TCR beta chain stems from a study of control samples from healthy donors and cancer patients. Using immunoSEQ multiplex PCR, the repertoire was profiled, and TCRdb retains in-frame clones only, with some absent. This sample has 40,000 to 50,000 clones; just over 70% occur once, and the top ten carry more than 15%. A remark on this clone: The germline gene is not matched at one end of the junction; a read error may be the cause.

The sequencing sample was made of formalin-fixed, paraffin-embedded tissue. The TCR sequence derives from a male donor with melanoma.

This CDR3 is CSVEGQAEQYF. In nucleotides, the CDR3 is TGCAGCGTCGAAGGACAAGCCGAGCAGTACTTC. The chain joins TRBV29-1 to TRBJ2-7; perhaps TRBD1 as D (5 bases). The CDR3 is 11 amino acids. Per the germline V gene, CDR1 is SQVTM and CDR2 is ANQGSEA.